The source of this T cell receptor beta chain is a study of cytomegalovirus exposure and HLA in healthy donors listed by TCRdb under 2017. In terms of the full investigation: An earlier analysis of approximately 640 of the donors reported approximately 270 Gb of sequence data and 117 million unique TCR beta sequences from 150 million to 200 million T cells. An early release covering approximately 600 HLA-typed donors comprised about 300 gigabases of sequencing data and roughly 86 million unique TCR sequences. The genetic ancestry cluster associated with self-reported Caucasian donors included over 80% of the approximately 430 genotyped donors. The aim of the study was to test whether cataloging public T cell receptors could identify signatures of past pathogen exposure. The study profiled the T cell repertoires of hundreds of subjects by immunosequencing and related them to cytomegalovirus serostatus. Besides the first cohort of under 700 subjects, a separate validation cohort made up of 90 to 150 different subjects was used. To predict cytomegalovirus infection status, the study brought together high-throughput TCR immunosequencing, statistical association of individual TCRs with disease status, and machine learning. In a later analysis, previously published TCR beta repertoires from several hundred donors were re-analyzed and high-resolution HLA genotyping was added so that TCR occurrence patterns could be studied. Rather than using new phenotypic data, the later analysis identified candidate immune exposures from TCR beta sequences and from how often those sequences occurred across donors. In an earlier analysis of 587 of the donors, high-throughput TCR beta sequencing was used to judge whether each TCR beta V gene segment behaved as functional or pseudogenic. Donor age, sex, ethnicity and CMV serostatus were compiled together with the repertoire data. In a later genetic analysis, genome-wide SNP genotypes for about three fifths of the 666 donors were used, and that subset was treated as a discovery cohort. All discovery cohort repertoires had been generated using a single sequencing platform. HLA typing covered class I and class II loci at four-digit resolution. Typing coverage varied by locus: about 620-630 donors for A, B, C, DRB1 and DQB1; more than 500 for DQA1; nearly 610 for DPA1; approximately 490 for DPB1. A handful of DR-DQ haplotypes were handled as single units for association and clustering because linkage in the cohort was strong. Among several hundred genotyped donors of the cohort, an average of around 240,000 unique TCR beta nucleotide sequences was sequenced per donor, of which roughly 18% were non-productive.

The cohort comprised several hundred healthy bone marrow donors. Cohort members were all nominally healthy when sampled, although unrecorded immune exposures were likely present. The donor tested CMV seronegative and was one of the 352 seronegative cohort members. A peripheral blood sample was collected from each donor, and TCR beta sequencing was performed on peripheral blood mononuclear cells. The Qiagen DNeasy Blood Extraction Kit was used to extract genomic DNA from the blood cell samples. For this clone: Its antigen remains undetermined. No much larger clonotype is one base removed from it; base qualities were not supplied.

What the study reported, not specific to this receptor: A further reported finding was that TCR beta sequences accurately predicted the HLA-A and HLA-B alleles for most subjects in the first cohort. Most CMV-associated TCR beta chains appeared to be HLA-restricted in a later analysis, and the HLA associations seemed to be driven largely by CMV exposure. Presence/absence analyses assumed roughly uniform sequencing depth across donors, an assumption that may not hold. Compared with the approximately 700-donor mean, donors in an Asian-associated ancestry cluster had fewer N-insertions in productive TCRs, according to a later genetic analysis. Because HLA typing was unavailable for some donors at each locus, only the typed subset was used in association tests. Most TCR sequences were seen in very few donors, while some public TCRs were found in many individuals. According to a later analysis, TCR association rates differed among HLA loci, with DRB1 alleles showing the most associated TCRs and HLA-C alleles showing the fewest. According to a later analysis, parvovirus B19, influenza, CMV and Epstein-Barr virus appeared linked to several top co-occurrence clusters. Linkage disequilibrium might explain the correlated functional status among segregating V segments, but an unknown experimental factor could not be ruled out. The authors suggested that the approach could potentially be extended to other disease states and immunological phenotypes. In a later analysis, HLA-associated TCR beta chains were found to be more clonally expanded and to have lower generation probabilities than equally common non-associated chains. For the cohort, immune exposure information was limited to CMV serostatus. Because counts were too low, seventeen rarely observed V segments, including chromosome 9 orphons, were excluded from the earlier analysis of under 650 of the donors. When HLA alleles, especially DR and DQ, strongly co-occurred, TCR associations were difficult to assign to individual alleles. Only TCR beta chains were sequenced in this cohort, and the absence of alpha or paired-chain data limited detectable features. At a false discovery rate of 0.05, a later analysis linked approximately 18,000 TCR beta sequences to specific HLA alleles. A cluster of highly shared sequence variants was judged likely to represent a technical artifact of the sequencing pipeline. The classifier was reported to diagnose cytomegalovirus status with high specificity and sensitivity in both the original and validation cohorts. Broadly in line with IMGT annotations, most TCR beta V segments showed up in productive rearrangements about 90% or about 30% of the time in an earlier analysis of around 550 of the donors. A later genetic analysis associated a missense DCLRE1C variant with V-gene and J-gene trimming of TCR beta chains, and an independent cohort replicated the association. In vitro tests confirmed that a few of the cytomegalovirus-associated TCR beta chains recognize cytomegalovirus antigens. A total of roughly 160 TCR beta chains were listed by the study as associated with cytomegalovirus. The 87-base-pair reads could not distinguish some IMGT-functional V segments, including TRBV6-2 and TRBV6-3, so those segments were excluded.

The CDR3 goes from the cysteine to the phenylalanine over 15 residues. Of all the DNA, just the CDR3 is kept, 45 bases in frame from base 1. Compared with germline, V lacks 2 bases and J lacks 4 bases; bases without a gene match: 4. The germline V gene (reference sequence) yields SEHNR for CDR1 and FQNEAQ for CDR2. The library relied on the immunoSEQ multiplex PCR assay. For the multiplex PCR, a mixture combining 60 forward primers for TCR Vbeta segments and 13 reverse primers for TCR Jbeta segments was used. The CDR3 region of rearranged TCR beta genes was amplified from genomic DNA by a multiplex PCR assay. The Illumina HiSeq System was used to sequence the amplified TCR beta libraries as 87-base-pair reads. The original methods were these. A later analysis counted approximately 76 million unique TCR beta chains across the 650 to 800 repertoires, and 9.5 million to 11 million of these chains were shared by at least two donors. Raw reads were error-corrected and collapsed into unique sequences by a nearest-neighbor algorithm in which closely related sequences were merged to remove PCR and sequencing errors. CDR3 sequences were aligned to IMGT reference sequences to assign V, D and J gene segments. For a sequence to be retained, a match of at least six nucleotides was required to both a V gene segment and a J gene segment. Rearrangements were called productive when the CDR3 lacked stop codons and stayed in frame with V and J; all others were non-productive. CDR3 was defined by IMGT convention, running from the second conserved V-encoded cysteine to the conserved J-encoded phenylalanine. Sequences without an unambiguous match to a single V gene segment were excluded from the earlier analysis of 450 to 650 of the donors. In an earlier analysis of a few hundred of the donors, V segments were called functional above 56.7% productive rearrangements and were called segregating when the between-donor standard deviation exceeded 5%. A statistical classification framework was built for diagnosing cytomegalovirus status from the catalog of TCR beta chain sequences. V and J gene assignment, in a later analysis, came from comparing TCR nucleotide sequences with IMGT/GENE-DB human TR gene sequences. Using the TCRdist pipeline, a later analysis assigned CDR3 sequences along with most-parsimonious VDJ recombination scenarios. In a later analysis, each TCR beta chain was defined by its CDR3 amino acid sequence together with its V-gene family, and reads without a unique V-gene family were excluded. As a way to deal with suspected cross-contamination and a sequencing artifact, a later analysis dropped nearly 600 nucleotide sequences that were highly shared and had low generation probability. In a later analysis, a clonal expansion index was calculated for each public chain from normalized within-repertoire ranks of inferred template counts. In a later analysis, generation probabilities were computed using a VDJ recombination model fitted to out-of-frame rearrangements, and the results were checked against IGoR. In a later analysis, TCR-TCR, TCR-HLA and TCR-CMV co-occurrence was scored with hypergeometric tests, and a repertoire-size bias correction was applied to TCR pairs. In a later analysis, false discovery rates were estimated by permuting HLA or CMV assignments 20 times. In a later analysis, co-occurring TCRs were grouped using DBSCAN, and TCRdist sequence similarity was added for clustering within HLA-allele-positive subsets. Repertoires with fewer than 30,000 or more than 120,000 public chains, plus five repertoires with anomalous nucleotide sharing, were excluded from co-occurrence clustering. In TCRdb, the immuneACCESS table is reduced to in-frame sequences with V and J assigned. These tables do not hold every clone; where another copy was compared, an unresolved V gene accounts for under half, and the others remain unexplained. That table supplies the V and J calls and clone size; D and trimming were determined from the DNA. This sample lists over 150,000 clones; around 81% were detected once. Less than 15% of the sample belongs to the ten largest clones.

The TCR originated in a woman between 45 and 65 years old in good health and CMV-seronegative. Recombination connected TRBV7-9 to TRBJ2-3; 9 bases in between match TRBD2. Sequences were obtained from PBMCs. CDR3 protein: CASSLRRGGADTQYF. The DNA reads as follows: TGTGCCAGCAGCTTAAGGCGGGGGGGGGCAGATACGCAGTATTTT.